This T cell receptor (beta chain) was recorded in a study of siplizumab effects on memory and regulatory T cells. As to this clone: Its target is not known.

The CDR3 consists of 17 residues. Trimming left V 1 base short and J 5 bases short, with 20 bases between. Germline V CDR1 and CDR2: MGHRA, YSYEKL. Findings and caveats of the study: Significantly reduced by siplizumab was the cumulative frequency of alloreactive sequences, namely those traceable to unstimulated CD4+ memory cells. With siplizumab, Treg-derived clones averaged approximately 72% of mappable alloreactive CD4+ clones, versus roughly 27% in controls.

Here immunoSEQ multiplex PCR was the method, and the copy in TCRdb shows in-frame clones only, minus some. The sample has over 85,000 clones, about 93% seen once. The chain has TRBV4-1 and TRBJ1-2; possibly TRBD1 for D (5 bases). Sequencing was done on a sample of non-Treg CD4+ T cells sorted from blood. The TCR was taken from a human donor in good health. CDR3 DNA sequence: TGCGCCAGCAGCCAAGCAGGGTATGGAGGGGAAGAGTATGGCTACACCTTC. The encoded protein is CASSQAGYGGEEYGYTF.